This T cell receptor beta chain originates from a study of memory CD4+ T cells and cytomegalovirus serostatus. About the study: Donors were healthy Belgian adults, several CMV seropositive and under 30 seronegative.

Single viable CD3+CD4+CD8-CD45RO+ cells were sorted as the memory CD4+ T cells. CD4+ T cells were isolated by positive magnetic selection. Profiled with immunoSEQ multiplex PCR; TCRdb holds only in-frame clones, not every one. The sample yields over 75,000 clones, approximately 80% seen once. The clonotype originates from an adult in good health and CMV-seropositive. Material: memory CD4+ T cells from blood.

The CDR3 region is CASSRVPGRTQQYF. The CDR3 DNA reads as TGCGCCAGCAGTCGGGTCCCGGGACGTACGCAGCAGTACTTC. V and J are TRBV23-1 and TRBJ2-7; perhaps D is TRBD1 or TRBD2 (5 bases each). TRBV23-1 counts as an open reading frame of uncertain function. This CDR3 has 14 residues. The germline V and J ends were trimmed by 4 bases and 8 bases, with 18 bases remaining between them.